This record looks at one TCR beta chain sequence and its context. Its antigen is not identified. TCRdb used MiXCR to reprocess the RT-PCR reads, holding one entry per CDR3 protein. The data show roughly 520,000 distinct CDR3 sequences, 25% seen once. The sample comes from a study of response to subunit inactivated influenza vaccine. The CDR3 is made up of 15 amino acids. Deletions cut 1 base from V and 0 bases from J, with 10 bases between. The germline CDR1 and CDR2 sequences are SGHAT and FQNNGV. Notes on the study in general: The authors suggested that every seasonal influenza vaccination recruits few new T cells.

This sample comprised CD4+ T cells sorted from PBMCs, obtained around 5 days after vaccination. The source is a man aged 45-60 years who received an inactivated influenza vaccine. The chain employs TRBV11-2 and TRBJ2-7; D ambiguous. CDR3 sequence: CASSLVFGGSYEQYF. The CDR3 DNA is TGTGCCAGCAGCTTAGTTTTCGGTGGCTCCTACGAGCAGTACTTC.